This TCR beta chain was observed in a study of identical twins. TCRdb used MiXCR to reprocess the 5' RACE reads, holding one entry per CDR3 protein. This sample has 450,000 to 650,000 distinct CDR3 sequences; 9.5% to 10% occur once, and the top ten carry approximately 3.2%. CDR3 size: 15 residues. Trimming cost V 1 base and J 3 bases, with 11 bases left between them. Germline lookup yields CDR1 SGHRS and CDR2 YFSETQ. This clonotype has ten or more counts. This sample also belongs to another study, concerning yellow fever vaccine responses in identical twins. From that paper: As reported, the vaccine T cell response of twins seemed partly convergent and partly personalized.

Sequencing was carried out using PBMCs. The TCR sequence derives from a woman aged 18-29 years in good health. This sequence joins TRBV5-1 and TRBJ2-1, with D perhaps matching TRBD2 (5 bases). The CDR3 loop is CASSLQRGDYNEQFF. The CDR3 DNA reads as TGCGCCAGCAGCTTGCAACGGGGAGACTACAATGAGCAGTTCTTC.